This T cell receptor beta chain derives from a study of Ad26.COV2.S vaccination and SARS-CoV-2 variants. Indicated treatment: approximately 18 received Ad26.COV2.S at low or high dose, single or two shots; 5 received placebo; per-sample allocation not given. Repertoires come from day 63 after the first vaccine or placebo injection. This CDR3 contains 13 residues. From germline, CDR1 is SQVTM and CDR2 ANQGSEA. V was pared by 0 bases and J by 8 bases, with 11 bases between. Clones were sequenced by immunoSEQ multiplex PCR, and TCRdb holds only the in-frame ones, with some missing. Of about 450,000 clones listed, 89% are singletons.

Material: peripheral blood, obtained in a trial of Ad26.COV2.S vaccine versus placebo. The TCR was taken from a person aged 18-60 years who received the Ad26.COV2.S COVID-19 vaccine or a placebo. The chain carries TRBV29-1 and TRBJ1-3; D may be TRBD1 (5 bases). CDR3 in amino acids: CSVEDGDRDTIYF. DNA for the CDR3: TGCAGCGTTGAAGATGGGGACCGAGACACCATATATTTT.